This T cell receptor beta chain was recorded in a study of T-cell memory formation after mild COVID-19. Overall study findings and caveats: The CD4+ clones that contracted clustered mainly within CM and EM, and the CD8+ clones concentrated in EMRA. Clones that contracted from day 15 to 85 were balanced CD4/CD8, while later expanders leaned CD4+.

TCRdb ran MiXCR on the 5' RACE reads and lists one entry per CDR3 protein. The data hold some 490,000 distinct CDR3 sequences, with around a sixth observed a single time. A remark on this clonotype: Its antigen is not identified.

The sequenced sample consisted of PBMCs or a T cell subset sorted from them (not recorded which). This sequence was found in an adult woman who had mild COVID-19 (a few samples of this study predate the infection). Cell type and time point are not known.

CDR3 nucleotides: TGTGCCAGCAGCCCACAGGGGTTGGGTGAAGCTTTCTTT. Its protein is CASSPQGLGEAFF. This chain uses TRBV6-2 or TRBV6-3 with TRBJ1-1; 7 bases are shared with TRBD1. Germline V gene lookup returns CDR1 MNHEY and CDR2 SVGEGT. This CDR3 has 13 residues. Trimming took 6 bases from V and 7 from J; bases not matched to a gene: 8.